This T cell receptor beta chain was sequenced for a study of Graves' ophthalmopathy and Graves' hyperthyroidism. Study-level background: Peripheral blood was gathered at first diagnosis, ahead of any treatment whatsoever.

The TCR beta CDR3 regions underwent amplification from RNA transcripts. First-round RT-PCR used HTBI primers; second-round multiplex PCR followed. TCRdb called the multiplex PCR reads again in MiXCR, with one record for every CDR3 protein. Of about 240,000 distinct CDR3 sequences listed, about 46% are singletons. Germline assignment: CDR1 SGHVS and CDR2 FQNEAQ. Deletions cut 8 bases from V and 0 bases from J, with 11 bases between. The CDR3 is 13 residues long. The chain couples TRBV7-8 to TRBJ2-7; D is ambiguous. The sample consisted of peripheral blood. This clonotype was sampled from an adult man with Graves' ophthalmopathy. CDR3: CASSSYPSYEQYF. The CDR3 DNA reads TGTGCCAGCTCATCATATCCCTCCTACGAGCAGTACTTC.